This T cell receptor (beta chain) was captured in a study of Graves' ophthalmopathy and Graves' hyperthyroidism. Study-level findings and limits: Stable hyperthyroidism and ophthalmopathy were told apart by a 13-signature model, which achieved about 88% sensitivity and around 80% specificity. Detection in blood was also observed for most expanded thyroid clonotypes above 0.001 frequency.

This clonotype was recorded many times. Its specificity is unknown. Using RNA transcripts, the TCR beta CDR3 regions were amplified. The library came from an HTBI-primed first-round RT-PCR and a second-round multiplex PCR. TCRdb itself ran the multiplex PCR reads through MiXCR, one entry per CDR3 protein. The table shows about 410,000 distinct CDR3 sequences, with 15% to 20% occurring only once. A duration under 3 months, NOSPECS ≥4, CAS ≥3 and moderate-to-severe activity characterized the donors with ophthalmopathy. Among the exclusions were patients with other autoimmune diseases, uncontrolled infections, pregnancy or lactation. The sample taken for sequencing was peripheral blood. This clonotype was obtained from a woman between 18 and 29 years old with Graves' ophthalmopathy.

This CDR3 is CASRRTLGGYEQYF. The CDR3 nucleotides read TGTGCCAGCAGACGGACCCTGGGGGGCTACGAGCAGTACTTC. The rearrangement uses TRBV6-1 and TRBJ2-7; TRBD2 might be the D (6 bases). Between the trimmed V and J ends, which lost 6 bases and 3 bases, there was a span of 15 bases. The CDR3 is 14 amino acids. Germline CDR1 is MNHNS and CDR2 is SASEGT.